This passage covers 24 T cell receptor beta chains from one sample sequenced in a study of early T cells in non-severe SARS-CoV-2 infection. MiXCR was run by TCRdb on the 5' RACE reads, yielding one entry per CDR3 protein. The sample holds some 96,000 distinct CDR3 sequences; under 15% are singletons and the top ten take around 5.1%. What was sequenced was whole blood. The source is an adult who was a healthcare worker with PCR-confirmed SARS-CoV-2 infection or an uninfected control (not recorded which).

V usage is TRBV28 and J usage is TRBJ2-7, with 14 nucleotides matching TRBD2. Germline V lookup: CDR1 MDHEN, CDR2 SYDVKM. The CDR3 is 15 amino acids. Trimming cost V 4 bases and J 2 bases; bases outside gene matches: 1. The CDR3 DNA follows: TGTGCCAGCAGTTCGACTAGCGGGAGGGCCTACGAGCAGTACTTC. It encodes CASSSTSGRAYEQYF.

The chain uses TRBV28 and TRBJ1-6; D unclear. Germline-derived CDR1 and CDR2 are MDHEN and SYDVKM. CDR3 size: 12 residues. V lost 6 bases and J lost 5, with 5 bases in between. In DNA, the CDR3 is TGTGCCAGCAGACTAGATAATTCACCCCTCCACTTT. It is translated as CASRLDNSPLHF.

The sample holds many counts of this clonotype. The chain recombines TRBV11-2 with TRBJ1-2; TRBD1 aligns across 11 bases. V shed 0 bases, J shed 13 bases, and the junction held 1 base outside the gene matches. The germline CDR1 and CDR2 sequences are SGHAT and FQNNGV. The CDR3 extends over 12 amino acids. The CDR3 is CASSLEDRGRTF. The CDR3 DNA reads as TGTGCCAGCAGCTTAGAGGACAGGGGGCGCACCTTC.

This clonotype was detected a few times. The V call is TRBV18, the J call TRBJ1-4; 11 nucleotides match TRBD1. The length of the CDR3 is 15 residues. CDR1 KGHSH and CDR2 LQKENI come from the germline V gene. J gave up 8 bases and V 0 bases, and 2 bases lay outside the gene matches. The CDR3: CASSPPGTGGEKLFF. The DNA for the CDR3 is TGTGCCAGCTCACCACCCGGGACAGGGGGAGAAAAACTGTTTTTT.

This clonotype was counted ten times or more. V and J are TRBV19 and TRBJ2-2; D gene unclear. The CDR3 covers 14 residues. The germline V gene has CDR1 LNHDA and CDR2 SQIVND (reference sequence). The V gene lost 4 bases and the J gene lost 6 bases, with 12 bases spanning the gap. CDR3 amino acids: CASSTEYGAGELFF. The DNA of the CDR3 is TGTGCCAGTAGTACCGAATATGGAGCCGGGGAGCTGTTTTTT.

This sequence joins TRBV11-3 and TRBJ2-1, with 8 bases identical to TRBD1. Losses at the gene ends were 5 bases for V and 15 bases for J; bases not matched to a gene: 9. CDR1 and CDR2 from the germline V gene are SGHNT and YENEEA. CDR3 size: 12 residues. This CDR3 reads CASSPGTGKLFF. CDR3 in DNA: TGTGCCAGCAGCCCAGGGACAGGTAAACTGTTCTTC.

This clonotype was recorded at least ten times. V and J are TRBV7-8 and TRBJ2-2, with a possible D match to TRBD1 (6 bases). Trimming removed 3 bases from V and 8 bases from J, with 19 bases in between. This CDR3 comprises 16 residues. Germline-derived CDR1 and CDR2 are SGHVS and FQNEAQ. In DNA form, the CDR3 reads TGTGCCAGCAGCTTTCACAGGGCTAGACCCAGGGGGGAGCTGTTTTTT. Its protein is CASSFHRARPRGELFF.

This clonotype was picked up a small number of times. This chain links TRBV2 with TRBJ2-5, with D unresolved. The CDR3 consists of 12 residues. Trimming took off 7 bases at V and 6 bases at J, with 12 bases between the two ends. Germline CDR1 and CDR2: SNHLY and FYNNEI. The CDR3 protein is CASTTFQKTQYF. CDR3 DNA: TGTGCCAGCACCACCTTCCAGAAGACCCAGTACTTC.

This chain links TRBV20-1 with TRBJ2-1; TRBD2 matches 8 bases. V shed 3 bases and J 8 bases; nucleotides not matched to a gene: 6. The CDR3 is 13 amino acids. Germline CDR1 and CDR2: DFQATT and SNEGSKA (reference sequence). The CDR3 spells CSASILAVDEQFF. The CDR3 coding sequence is TGCAGTGCTAGTATACTAGCGGTTGATGAGCAGTTCTTC.

V and J are TRBV20-1 and TRBJ2-7, with 7 bases aligning to TRBD2. The CDR3 is 14 amino acids. Looked up from germline, CDR1 is DFQATT and CDR2 is SNEGSKA (reference sequence). Losses at the gene ends were 5 bases for V and 3 bases for J; bases not matched to a gene: 10. The CDR3 bases are TGCAGTGCTTTCCCCGAGCGGGAACTCTACGAGCAGTACTTC. Translated: CSAFPERELYEQYF.

This clonotype appeared many times. This rearrangement joins TRBV5-6 to TRBJ2-3; 8 nucleotides match TRBD2. The CDR3 runs 15 residues. In germline, CDR1 is SGHDT, CDR2 YYEEEE. Trimming cost V 7 bases and J 2 bases; bases outside gene matches: 9. The CDR3 region is CASGGLEAPTDTQYF. CDR3 in DNA: TGTGCCAGCGGGGGACTAGAGGCCCCCACAGATACGCAGTATTTT.

The J gene is TRBJ1-6, the V gene TRBV7-8, with D perhaps TRBD1 (5 bases). CDR1 is SGHVS, CDR2 FQNEAQ, per germline. V lost 1 base and J 10 bases, leaving 14 bases between the germline ends. This CDR3 has 15 residues. CDR3 amino acids: CASSLVWGQGSPLHF. In DNA, the CDR3 is TGTGCCAGCAGCTTAGTCTGGGGCCAAGGGTCACCCCTCCACTTT.

The table lists this clonotype with many counts. The chain couples TRBV7-2 to TRBJ2-7; the match to TRBD2 covers 8 bases. Germline CDR1 reads SGHTA; CDR2 reads FQGNSA. The CDR3 is 18 residues long. V gave up 2 bases and J gave up 3 bases; unmatched junction bases: 15. The CDR3 region has the DNA TGTGCCAGCAGCTTAAGAACAGCGGGGGCCGATCTGAGCTACGAGCAGTACTTC. Its protein product is CASSLRTAGADLSYEQYF. Filled out from reference TRBV7-2 and TRBJ2-7, the complete variable domain reads GAGVSQSPSNKVTEKGKDVELRCDPISGHTALYWYRQSLGQGLEFLIYFQGNSAPDKSGLPSDRFSAERTGGSVSTLTIQRTQQEDSAVYLCASSLRTAGADLSYEQYFGPGTRLTVT.

This clonotype was picked up a small number of times. The chain employs TRBV28 and TRBJ2-3; weak D call: TRBD1 (5 bases). This CDR3 contains 15 residues. The V gene lost 7 bases and the J gene lost 4 bases, with 18 bases spanning the gap. Germline-derived CDR1 and CDR2 are MDHEN and SYDVKM. CDR3 sequence: CASTFRGYLADTQYF. The CDR3, as DNA: TGTGCCAGCACCTTTAGGGGCTATCTCGCAGATACGCAGTATTTT.

This clonotype was counted ten times or more. This rearrangement joins TRBV20-1 to TRBJ2-1; tentatively, D is TRBD2 (5 bases). The CDR3 spans 11 residues. V was shortened by 5 bases and J by 10 bases, with 12 bases between the two germline ends. CDR1 DFQATT and CDR2 SNEGSKA come from the germline V gene (reference sequence). CDR3 loop: CSAPARREQFF. The CDR3 DNA reads TGCAGTGCTCCAGCTAGGAGGGAGCAGTTCTTC.

This clonotype was counted a few times. The rearrangement links TRBV2 to TRBJ2-2, with 7 bases that match TRBD1. The CDR3 consists of 14 residues. V lost 6 bases to trimming and J lost 3 bases; unmatched junction nucleotides: 4. Germline values: CDR1 SNHLY, CDR2 FYNNEI. The CDR3 nucleotides are TGTGCCAGCAGAGGGGACAGATACACCGGGGAGCTGTTTTTT. This codes for CASRGDRYTGELFF.

This clonotype was seen many times. The rearrangement joins TRBV5-1 to TRBJ1-1, with D maybe TRBD1 (5 bases). Germline-derived CDR1 and CDR2 are SGHRS and YFSETQ. The ends were cut back, 0 bases at V and 2 bases at J, with 11 bases in the middle. The CDR3 is 15 amino acids. The CDR3 reads CASSLATDRNTEAFF. The CDR3 region has the DNA TGCGCCAGCAGCTTGGCGACTGACAGAAACACTGAAGCTTTCTTT.

This clonotype was detected only a few times. The genes are TRBV7-9 and TRBJ2-1; TRBD1 aligns across 8 bases. The CDR3 has 15 residues. With V trimmed by 5 bases and J by 1 base, 4 bases remained unmatched. The germline V gene has CDR1 SEHNR and CDR2 FQNEAQ (reference sequence). The CDR3 DNA follows: TGTGCCAGCAGCCGGGGACAGGTATCCTACAATGAGCAGTTCTTC. As protein: CASSRGQVSYNEQFF.

This clonotype came up a few times. The V gene is TRBV7-3, the J gene TRBJ2-2, with a tentative D call TRBD2 (6 bases). V gave up 4 bases and J gave up 5 bases, with 14 bases separating them. The CDR3 extends over 15 amino acids. Germline V CDR1 and CDR2: SGHTA, FQGTGA. The CDR3, as DNA: TGTGCCAGCAGCTCGACCGGCGGGGCGACCGGGGAGCTGTTTTTT. It yields the protein CASSSTGGATGELFF.

The chain carries TRBV28 and TRBJ2-7; TRBD1 matches at 10 bases. V shed 5 bases, J shed 6 bases, and the junction held 16 bases outside the gene matches. The CDR3 spans 17 residues. CDR1 is MDHEN and CDR2 is SYDVKM in the germline V gene. CDR3 coding DNA: TGTGCCAGCAGTCTCCTCCTACCGGGACAGGGGTTAGGCGAGCAGTACTTC. This encodes CASSLLLPGQGLGEQYF.

This clonotype was seen a handful of times. The CDR3 coding sequence is TGCGCCAGCAGCCTAGTTGATAGCGGGAGGCCCTACAATGAGCAGTTCTTC. It translates to CASSLVDSGRPYNEQFF. This rearrangement joins TRBV4-3 to TRBJ2-1; 10 bases align to TRBD2. With V trimmed by 4 bases and J by 2 bases, 8 bases remained unmatched. The CDR3 has 17 residues. Per the germline V gene, CDR1 is LGHNA and CDR2 is YSLEER.

About this clonotype: One end of the junction varies from germline; a read error may be responsible. V gene TRBV28 combines with J gene TRBJ2-2; 9 bases align to TRBD1. CDR1 and CDR2 from the germline V gene are MDHEN and SYDVKM. There are 15 residues in the CDR3. In DNA, the CDR3 is TGTGCCAGCAGCCCCGGGGACAGGGCGACCGGGGAGCTTTTTTTT. Amino acid sequence: CASSPGDRATGELFF.

V usage is TRBV20-1 and J usage is TRBJ2-5, with D hard to call. Trimming left V 1 base short and J 5 bases short, with 5 bases between. This CDR3 has 11 residues. Germline loops: CDR1 DFQATT, CDR2 SNEGSKA (reference sequence). CDR3: CSARVRETQYF. The CDR3 nucleotides read TGCAGTGCTAGAGTTCGGGAGACCCAGTACTTC.

This clonotype showed up just a few times. The chain links TRBV28 to TRBJ2-7, with TRBD2 matching 9 bases. The CDR3 consists of 13 residues. Trimming took 6 bases from V and 3 from J; bases not matched to a gene: 3. The germline V gene has CDR1 MDHEN and CDR2 SYDVKM. This chain's CDR3 is CASRLTSGYEQYF. CDR3 coding DNA: TGTGCCAGCAGGTTGACTAGCGGCTACGAGCAGTACTTC.